This section outlines one T cell receptor beta chain sequence together with its context. Its antigen is not yet known. This specimen comes from a study of human CD8 memory T cell subsets (TCRdb year 2020). Regarding the research as a whole: To assess how stem-like (TSTEM), progenitor exhausted-like (TPEX) and effector memory CD8+ T cell subsets are clonally related, the TCRbeta repertoires of these three subsets were compared. Six donors each provided TSTEM, TPEX and effector memory subsets, and TCRbeta repertoires were obtained from all six. On the study overall, not on this receptor specifically: Only TCRbeta chains were sequenced, and the repertoire comparisons were based on a handful of donors and tested using paired t-tests with Bonferroni correction. Although both stem-like subsets shared clonotypes with effector memory cells, the overlap between TSTEM and TPEX repertoires was minimal, suggesting distinct antigen spectra for the TSTEM and TPEX subsets. Normalized Shannon-Wiener diversity was similarly high in TSTEM and TPEX subsets, while effector memory subsets were less diverse by comparison. Based on Chao1 estimates, TSTEM subsets appeared to have greater repertoire diversity than TPEX subsets, which could potentially reflect a broader range of specificities.

A Human TCR Profiling Kit was used to prepare UMI-labeled 5' RACE TCRbeta libraries. The same number of PCR cycles was used to prepare all TCRbeta libraries in parallel. Processing in the source paper ran as follows. Between roughly 2,800 and 18,000 functional CDR3beta clonotypes were contained in each TCRbeta library. MIGEC 1.2.9 was used for UMI extraction and consensus assembly, with a minimum of three reads required per UMI. MiXCR 3.0.3 was used to extract the in-frame CDR3beta repertoires. Diversity metrics were computed in VDJtools 1.2.1 after downsampling each sample to 42,000 randomly selected UMIs. Repertoire overlap metrics D, R and F2 were calculated in VDJtools for the top 3,000 clones of each sample pair. TCRdb reprocessed the raw reads; every CDR3 protein sequence is a single record, and DNA is not supplied. The V and J calls shown here were made by TCRdb, not taken from the authors' results. The sample table gives more than 8,000 distinct CDR3 sequences. About 19% of the sample comes from the top ten.

Spanning cysteine to phenylalanine, the CDR3 consists of 15 amino acids. Only the protein is available. CDR1 and CDR2, looked up from the germline V gene, are SGDLS and YYNGEE. Density gradient separation was used to isolate peripheral blood mononuclear cells from healthy donor buffy coats. In the study, total CD8+ T cells were enriched by negative magnetic separation with EasySep or MojoSort CD8+ T cell isolation kits. For each subset, total RNA was extracted using an RNeasy Mini Kit from duplicate vials of roughly 150,000 sorted CD8+ T cells. PBMCs were used either fresh or after being cryopreserved in fetal bovine serum containing around 9.4% DMSO. Fluorescence-activated cell sorting on a FACSAria III was used to sort the CD8+ T cell subsets to purity.

The TCR comes from a human donor in good health. The chain uses TRBV9 and TRBJ2-7; with no DNA, the TCRdb D assignment of TRBD1 cannot be verified. The sample taken for sequencing was CD8+ T cells from PBMCs. CDR3 protein: CASSVGPSKNYEQYF. Extended through the reference TRBV9 and TRBJ2-7 proteins, this CDR3 yields the full variable domain: DSGVTQTPKHLITATGQRVTLRCSPRSGDLSVYWYQQSLDQGLQFLIQYYNGEERAKGNILERFSAQQFPDLHSELNLSSLELGDSALYFCASSVGPSKNYEQYFGPGTRLTVT.